This T cell receptor (beta chain) originates from a study of T cells in Graves' hyperthyroidism and ophthalmopathy (dated by TCRdb to the late 2010s). Regarding the complete study: Peripheral blood was sampled at the time of initial diagnosis, prior to any treatment. Prospective prediction of ophthalmopathy was tested in an independent validation cohort consisting of fewer than 20 hyperthyroidism patients and approximately 16 patients who later progressed to ophthalmopathy. The paper describes TCR Vbeta CDR3 sequencing of 120 to 150 peripheral blood samples, made up of approximately 40 ophthalmopathy patients, 70 to 75 hyperthyroidism patients and 17 progressor patients. To identify distinguishing TCR V-J signatures, a discovery cohort of 100 patients was used, comprising 43 with Graves' ophthalmopathy and some 60 with stable Graves' hyperthyroidism. After sampling, hyperthyroidism patients received methimazole starting at 30 mg daily, and ophthalmopathy patients received high-dose intravenous methylprednisolone. In more than five Graves' hyperthyroidism patients, the study also compared T-cell repertoires from thyroid tissue with T-cell repertoires from blood. The 90 to 100 discovery patients were randomly split 7:3 into training and test sets.

Hyperthyroidism patients were newly diagnosed, had a disease duration of under 2 months, and were aged 18 to 65 years. Any patient with an uncontrolled infection, another autoimmune disease, pregnancy or lactation was excluded. Diagnoses were based on clinical symptoms, serum thyroxine and TRAb, thyroid ultrasound and orbital computed tomography. For progressor patients, blood was drawn at the first diagnosis of hyperthyroidism, before any ophthalmopathy symptoms had appeared. Ficoll-Paque density gradient centrifugation was used to isolate PBMCs from under 11 ml of fresh peripheral blood. Progressor patients were first diagnosed with Graves' hyperthyroidism and then developed ophthalmopathy during follow-up. Total RNA was extracted using Trizol reagent, and RNA quality was assessed on an Agilent 2100 Bioanalyzer. Results and caveats for the whole study, not just this receptor: A 13 V-J signature model separated ophthalmopathy from stable hyperthyroidism, with around 90% sensitivity and about 81% specificity in cross-validation and 80%/75% in testing. Most expanded thyroid clonotypes (frequency above 0.001) were also detected in blood, a finding suggesting that blood repertoires may reflect thyroid immune responses. During validation, the model predicted progression to ophthalmopathy a median of around six months ahead of onset, with around 70% sensitivity and 72.22% specificity. No statistical method was used to set the sample size in advance, and investigators knew the group allocation.

Amplification of TCR beta CDR3 regions was carried out from RNA transcripts. The TCR CDR3 was subjected to a first round of RT-PCR using the HTBI primer set and the Qiagen OneStep RT-PCR kit. Libraries were constructed in a second round of multiplex PCR, after which size selection and purification were carried out. Sequencing of the libraries was done on an Illumina HiSeq2000 using paired-end 100 bp reads. The original methods were these. SOAPnuke was used to process the raw data, removing reads that contained adapters or uncalled bases, had a mean Phred below 15, or lacked an exact match to the constant primer or identifier. COPE v1.2.5 was used to merge high-quality paired reads, and clonotypes were defined as unique nucleotide sequences. Clonotypes were aligned to IMGT TRBV, TRBD and TRBJ reference segments using MiTCR v1.1. Only V-J combinations with frequency above 0.0001, covering about 99% of repertoires, were analysed. The TCS score was defined as the ratio of F50 (clonal expansion) to E x V (chaos), calculated using BLOSUM62-based TCRdist between CDR3 peptides within each V-J. Welch's t-statistics and random forest reduced 514 V-J features to about 12, which were used in a naive Bayes classifier (R e1071). TCRdb applied fastp at Q25 and MiXCR to the public reads, then kept only in-frame beta chains. Every CDR3 protein is listed once, alongside the most common genes and DNA of its rows. TCRdb assigned the V and J calls; the authors' analysis was not used. In this sample the table shows around 400,000 distinct CDR3 sequences, 15% to 17% of which occur a single time. In total, the top ten clones hold 25% to 30% of the sample.

The germline V gene (reference sequence) provides CDR1 DFQATT and CDR2 SNEGSKA. CDR3 length: 13 amino acids, cysteine to phenylalanine. Only CDR3 DNA is held: 39 bases, read in frame from base 1. The germline ends are 6 bases apart after V is trimmed by 2 bases and J by 0 bases. This clonotype was seen repeatedly, ten times or more. It has no known antigen specificity. No base-level quality is on record; no much larger clone is a single base apart. The origin of this receptor is a woman under 30 with Graves' hyperthyroidism that later progressed to Graves' ophthalmopathy. The specimen sequenced was blood. The chain joins TRBV20-1 to TRBJ2-3; the D gene is not confidently resolved. The DNA reads as follows: TGCAGTGCTAGAATCGGGAGCACAGATACGCAGTATTTT. This is translated as CSARIGSTDTQYF.